This record looks at one T cell receptor beta chain sequence and its context. The record originates from a study of CD8 T cells in Susac syndrome. CD8+ and CD4+ T cells from blood underwent TCR beta sequencing. Negative magnetic isolation gave CD8+ and CD4+ cells; FACS enriched CD8+ TEMRA. An amount of RNA that ranged from roughly 0.45 to 1 ug was reverse transcribed with random hexamers. It was immunoSEQ multiplex PCR that amplified TCR beta CDR3 across 54 Vbeta and 13 Jbeta. Each CDR3 protein gets one entry after TCRdb re-called the immunoSEQ multiplex PCR reads with MiXCR. The data contain more than 150,000 distinct CDR3 sequences, about 90% of them singletons. The clonotype comes from a human donor in good health. Sequencing used CD4+ T cells from PBMCs.

CDR3 DNA: TGTGCCAGCAACCCCCGGCTAGCGGCCTACAATGAGCAGTTCTTC. Its translation is CASNPRLAAYNEQFF. The chain is built from TRBV19 and TRBJ2-1, with 7 bases that match TRBD2. CDR1 is LNHDA, CDR2 SQIVND, per germline (reference sequence). The CDR3 is 15 residues long. Trimming at V came to 9 bases and at J to 2 bases, leaving 10 bases not matched to a gene.